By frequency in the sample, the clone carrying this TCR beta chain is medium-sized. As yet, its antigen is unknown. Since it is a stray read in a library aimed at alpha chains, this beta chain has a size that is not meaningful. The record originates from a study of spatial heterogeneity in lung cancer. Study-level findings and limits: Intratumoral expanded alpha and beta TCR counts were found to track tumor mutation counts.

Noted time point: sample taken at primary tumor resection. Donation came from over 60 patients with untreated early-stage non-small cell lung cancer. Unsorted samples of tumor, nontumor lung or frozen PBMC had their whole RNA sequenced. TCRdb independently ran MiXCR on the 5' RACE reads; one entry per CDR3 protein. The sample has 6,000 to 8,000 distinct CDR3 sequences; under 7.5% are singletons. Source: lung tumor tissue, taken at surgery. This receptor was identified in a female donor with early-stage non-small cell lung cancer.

The DNA of the CDR3 is TGCAGCGTTGCGGACAGGGTGGTCACCGGGGAGCTGTTTTTT. Translation gives CSVADRVVTGELFF. This chain joins TRBV29-1 and TRBJ2-2; 8 nucleotides line up with TRBD1. Trimming cost V 4 bases and J 4 bases; bases outside gene matches: 5. This CDR3 has 14 residues. From germline, CDR1 is SQVTM and CDR2 ANQGSEA.